Shown below are 29 T cell receptor beta chains from a single sample sequenced in a study of metastatic and nonmetastatic thyroid tumors. Until they underwent thyroid surgery, no patient had received any treatment. Through MiXCR, TCRdb re-clonotyped the PCR reads. The table lists tens of thousands of clones, roughly 15% of them singletons. The sample taken for sequencing was blood. The source of these receptors is a male donor with papillary thyroid cancer or a benign thyroid nodule (not recorded which). Some clones in this sample may be carry-over from other donors' samples.

The chain joins TRBV12-3 or TRBV12-4 to TRBJ2-2, with TRBD2 matching 14 bases. The CDR3 runs to 20 residues. Unmatched junction bases numbered 14, after V lost 1 base and J lost 7 bases. CDR3 amino acids: CASSLGANMGLAGVVGELFF. The CDR3 coding sequence is TGTGCCAGCAGTTTAGGGGCAAACATGGGACTAGCGGGAGTGGTCGGGGAGCTGTTTTTT.

This clone appeared many times. The gene calls are TRBV2 and TRBJ2-1; no clear D. Germline CDR1 reads SNHLY; CDR2 reads FYNNEI. V was clipped by 9 bases and J by 0 bases, with 12 bases between them. The CDR3 is 14 residues long. CDR3 in DNA: TGTGCCAGGTCGGCTGATTACTCCTACAATGAGCAGTTCTTC. It translates to CARSADYSYNEQFF.

This clone was seen a few times. A much larger clone is a single base away; this may be a read error. The J gene is TRBJ2-5, the V gene TRBV2; D not resolved. From germline, CDR1 is SNHLY and CDR2 FYNNEI. Deletions cut 7 bases from V and 3 bases from J, with 6 bases between. The CDR3 spans 11 residues. The CDR3 is CASKTEETQYF. In DNA form, the CDR3 reads TGTGCCAGCAAAACCGAAGAGACCCAGTACTTC.

Note on this clone: Since a much larger clone is just one base distant, this may be a read error. The V call is TRBV5-6, the J call TRBJ2-3; 8 bases align to TRBD2. The CDR3 has 17 residues. Germline lookup yields CDR1 SGHDT and CDR2 YYEEEE. V was pared by 5 bases and J by 2 bases, with 13 bases of the junction left unmatched. The chain's CDR3 is CASSLGTRGRLTDTQYF. CDR3 sequence (DNA): TGTGCCAGCAGTCTAGGGACTAGAGGGAGACTCACAGATACGCAGTATTTT.

This clone was found a few times. This chain joins TRBV10-3 and TRBJ2-3; D call uncertain. V dropped 3 bases and J dropped 6 bases, with 10 bases sitting between them. This CDR3 comprises 13 residues. The germline CDR1 and CDR2 sequences are ENHRY and SYGVKD. This CDR3 reads CAISDDRVDTQYF. For the CDR3, the DNA is TGTGCCATCAGTGACGACCGAGTTGATACGCAGTATTTT.

Worth noting for this clone: This may be a read error: a much more frequent sequence differs by one nucleotide. This chain connects TRBV11-1 to TRBJ2-1; D tentatively fits TRBD1 or TRBD2 (5 bases each). In germline, CDR1 is SGHAT, CDR2 FQDESV (reference sequence). This CDR3 has 18 residues. The V and J ends lost 1 base and 0 bases respectively, with 16 bases between them. CDR3 sequence reads: CASSLGRVACFSYNEQFF. For the CDR3, the DNA is TGTGCCAGCAGCTTAGGCAGGGTAGCGTGTTTCTCCTACAATGAGCAGTTCTTC. Filled out from reference TRBV11-1 and TRBJ2-1, the complete variable domain reads EAEVAQSPRYKITEKSQAVAFWCDPISGHATLYWYRQILGQGPELLVQFQDESVVDDSQLPKDRFSAERLKGVDSTLKIQPAELGDSAMYLCASSLGRVACFSYNEQFFGPGTRLTVL.

This clone was recorded many times. The CDR3 DNA is TGTGCCACCAGTGACCGGGACAGTGAAAACCCTAGCACAGATACGCAGTATTTT. This encodes CATSDRDSENPSTDTQYF. V gene TRBV24-1 combines with J gene TRBJ2-3; 7 bases align to TRBD1. The CDR3 contains 18 residues. J was trimmed by 0 bases and V by 4 bases; bases with no gene match: 12. Germline CDR1 reads KGHDR; CDR2 reads SFDVKD.

This clone occurred many times. J is TRBJ2-5 and V is TRBV27; the D gene is possibly TRBD2 (5 bases). CDR1 MNHEY and CDR2 SMNVEV come from the germline V gene (reference sequence). The CDR3 loop spans 14 amino acids. V gave up 4 bases and J gave up 5 bases, with 14 bases separating them. CDR3 bases: TGTGCCAGCAGTTCGGCGGGCCTCGTGGAGACCCAGTACTTC. Translating it yields CASSSAGLVETQYF.

For this clone: The missing conserved phenylalanine or tryptophan at the end of this CDR3 makes a read error likely. The CDR3 loop is CASSNRENRNYGYTS. For the CDR3, the DNA is TGTGCCAGCAGTAACAGGGAGAATCGAAACTATGGCTACACCTCC. V usage is TRBV6-1 and J usage is TRBJ1-2; possibly TRBD1 for D (6 bases). V lost 5 bases to trimming and J lost 2 bases, with 15 bases between them. Germline CDR1 MNHNS, CDR2 SASEGT. This CDR3 comprises 15 residues.

The chain links TRBV6-1 to TRBJ2-1; 8 bases fit TRBD2. The CDR3 loop spans 17 amino acids. In germline, CDR1 is MNHNS, CDR2 SASEGT. V was clipped by 5 bases and J by 6 bases; unmatched bases: 15. The CDR3 bases are TGTGCCAGCAGTCAACGTCCCCCGACCAGCGGGGGCAATGAGCAGTTCTTC. The encoded protein is CASSQRPPTSGGNEQFF.

Details on this clone: A clone one base away is much larger, so this may be a read error. J is TRBJ1-6 and V is TRBV5-1; maybe TRBD1 (6 bases). CDR1 is SGHRS and CDR2 is YFSETQ in the germline V gene. CDR3 size: 14 residues. In DNA form, the CDR3 reads TGCGCCAGCGCCGACAGGCAAGTTGGTTCACCCCTCCGCTTT. This gives the protein CASADRQVGSPLRF.

This clone was recorded many times. The chain combines TRBV6-4 with TRBJ2-6; D call uncertain. This CDR3 has 20 amino acids. The ends were cut back, 0 bases at V and 0 bases at J, with 18 bases in the middle. Germline assignment: CDR1 MRHNA and CDR2 SNTAGT. In nucleotides, the CDR3 is TGTGCCAGCAGTGACTCGATTACCGGCGGTTCTGGCTCTGGGGCCAACGTCCTGACTTTC. Encoded protein: CASSDSITGGSGSGANVLTF.

Many counts were recorded for this clone. The CDR3 nucleotides read TGTGCCTGCGGGCGGGGGGGATCCGGGGAGCTGTTTTTT. It codes for CACGRGGSGELFF. The rearrangement uses TRBV9 and TRBJ2-2; 9 bases align to TRBD2. Germline-derived CDR1 and CDR2 are SGDLS and YYNGEE. The CDR3 is made up of 13 amino acids. Trimming removed 10 bases from V and 6 bases from J; junction bases left unmatched: 7.

There are many counts of this clone. The chain joins TRBV6-1 to TRBJ1-5, with a tentative D call TRBD1 (5 bases). The V and J ends lost 5 bases and 0 bases respectively, with 14 bases between them. Germline V gene data show CDR1 as MNHNS and CDR2 as SASEGT. The CDR3 totals 16 residues. The CDR3 bases are TGTGCCAGCAGTTTACCCGACAGTGATAGCAATCAGCCCCAGCATTTT. Protein: CASSLPDSDSNQPQHF.

The chain combines TRBV5-6 with TRBJ2-7; D possibly matches TRBD1 or TRBD2 (6 bases each). This CDR3 region has 15 residues. The V end was cut by 0 bases, the J end by 1 base, with 11 bases between. The germline V gene has CDR1 SGHDT and CDR2 YYEEEE. CDR3 loop: CASSLVGGGSYEQYV. The CDR3 DNA reads as TGTGCCAGCAGCTTGGTGGGGGGCGGGTCCTACGAGCAGTACGTC.

This clone was counted between two and nine times. A much larger clone differs from this one at a single base, so this may be a read error. This chain connects TRBV12-3 or TRBV12-4 to TRBJ2-4, with D maybe TRBD2 (5 bases). The CDR3 consists of 13 residues. Trimming took 8 bases from V and 6 from J, leaving 14 bases between them. The CDR3 nucleotides read TGTGCCAGCGGGGAAGGACTGATAAACATTCAGTACTTC. Encoded protein: CASGEGLINIQYF.

This clone was recorded at least ten times. This sequence joins TRBV20-1 and TRBJ2-1, with D possibly TRBD2 on 6 matching bases. Germline V gene data show CDR1 as DFQATT and CDR2 as SNEGSKA (reference sequence). V lost 0 bases to trimming and J lost 5 bases, with 17 bases between them. The CDR3 spans 16 residues. CDR3 coding DNA: TGCAGTGCTAGAGATTCGTTGGCGCGGGGACACAATGAGCAGTTCTTC. Amino acid sequence: CSARDSLARGHNEQFF.

V usage is TRBV6-1 and J usage is TRBJ2-1; D may match TRBD1 or TRBD2 (5 bases each). Germline V CDR1 and CDR2: MNHNS, SASEGT. Between the trimmed V and J ends, which lost 3 bases and 0 bases, there was a span of 12 bases. CDR3 length: 16 residues. The CDR3 protein is CASSDTWGSSYNEQFF. In DNA form, the CDR3 reads TGTGCCAGCAGTGATACATGGGGGAGCTCCTACAATGAGCAGTTCTTC.

This clone has ten or more counts. The chain recombines TRBV18 with TRBJ1-1; D gene ambiguous. CDR1 is KGHSH and CDR2 is LQKENI in the germline V gene. The CDR3 is made up of 14 amino acids. V lost 3 bases and J 2 bases, leaving 10 bases between the germline ends. CDR3: CASSPGMRNTEAFF. The CDR3 DNA is TGTGCCAGCTCACCGGGGATGAGAAACACTGAAGCTTTCTTT. Complete variable domain (other parts from reference TRBV18 and TRBJ1-1): NAGVMQNPRHLVRRRGQEARLRCSPMKGHSHVYWYRQLPEEGLKFMVYLQKENIIDESGMPKERFSAEFPKEGPSILRIQQVVRGDSAAYFCASSPGMRNTEAFFGQGTRLTVV.

This clone was seen at least ten times. The chain combines TRBV20-1 with TRBJ2-5; 8 positions agree with TRBD1. V lost 3 bases, J lost 5 bases, and 8 bases stayed unmatched. The germline gives CDR1 DFQATT, CDR2 SNEGSKA (reference sequence). This CDR3 has 14 residues. In DNA, the CDR3 is TGCAGTGCTAGGAACAGGGGGGCGGTGGAGACCCAGTACTTC. Residues: CSARNRGAVETQYF.

By frequency in the sample, this clone is medium-sized. The chain carries TRBV6-1 and TRBJ2-7, with D tentatively TRBD2 (5 bases). The V gene's germline CDR1 is MNHNS and CDR2 SASEGT. This CDR3 has 15 amino acids. The ends were cut back, 2 bases at V and 4 bases at J, with 15 bases in the middle. The chain's CDR3 is CASSEPQRNHYEQYV. For the CDR3, the DNA is TGTGCCAGCAGTGAACCCCAGCGGAACCATTACGAGCAGTACGTC.

The V call is TRBV5-1, the J call TRBJ2-7; D is uncertain. V was shortened by 4 bases and J by 4 bases, with 15 bases between the two germline ends. This CDR3 is 14 amino acids long. Germline CDR1 is SGHRS and CDR2 is YFSETQ. CDR3 in DNA: TGCGCCAGCAGCCCCCGGACGGGCCCTTACGAGCAGTACGTC. Amino acid sequence: CASSPRTGPYEQYV.

This clone was seen at least ten times. The genes are TRBV7-3 and TRBJ2-6; TRBD2 matches 7 bases. With 8 bases clipped from V and 2 bases from J, the junction kept 6 bases outside the gene matches. Germline assignment: CDR1 SGHTA and CDR2 FQGTGA. This CDR3 contains 15 residues. CDR3: CASRPGGAGANVLTF. CDR3 sequence (DNA): TGTGCCAGCCGACCTGGGGGGGCTGGGGCCAACGTCCTGACTTTC.

The chain employs TRBV6-1 and TRBJ2-6; D not certain. The V end lost 5 bases, the J end lost 8 bases, and 13 bases lay between the germline ends. Germline loops: CDR1 MNHNS, CDR2 SASEGT. The CDR3 consists of 14 residues. The CDR3 coding sequence is TGTGCCAGCAGTCGACCCTCTTGGTCCAACGTCCTGACTTTC. Its protein product is CASSRPSWSNVLTF.

CDR3 DNA: TGCAGTGCTAGAGGGGCGAGGGAAGGTCCCTATGGCTACACCTTC. Protein product: CSARGAREGPYGYTF. The chain combines TRBV20-1 with TRBJ1-2; no reliable D call. Germline CDR1 is DFQATT and CDR2 is SNEGSKA (reference sequence). V dropped 1 base and J dropped 4 bases, with 16 bases sitting between them. This CDR3 is built from 15 residues.

In its sample, this clone was seen a few times. The rearrangement joins TRBV6-2 or TRBV6-3 to TRBJ2-7, with D perhaps matching TRBD2 (6 bases). CDR1 MNHEY and CDR2 SVGEGT come from the germline V gene. The ends were cut back, 0 bases at V and 4 bases at J, with 13 bases in the middle. The CDR3 loop spans 15 amino acids. In DNA form, the CDR3 reads TGTGCCAGCAGTTACTCGGTGATCCGGGGGTACGAGCAGTACTTC. Residues: CASSYSVIRGYEQYF.

This clone showed up many times. J is TRBJ1-2 and V is TRBV11-1, with a possible D match to TRBD1 (5 bases). The CDR3 has 16 residues. V lost 5 bases and J 0 bases, leaving 16 bases between the germline ends. Germline loops: CDR1 SGHAT, CDR2 FQDESV (reference sequence). The DNA for the CDR3 is TGTGCCAGCAGCCCCGCAACGCAGGGACCTAACTATGGCTACACCTTC. This translates into CASSPATQGPNYGYTF.

With respect to this clone: Just one base apart from a much larger clone, this may be a read error. At the DNA level, this CDR3 is encoded by other sequences in the same sample as well. V gene TRBV20-1 combines with J gene TRBJ2-3, with no clear D. The length of the CDR3 is 10 residues. Germline values: CDR1 DFQATT, CDR2 SNEGSKA (reference sequence). The CDR3 region is CSAKGYTQYF. The CDR3, as DNA: TGCAGTGCTAAAGGGTATACTCAGTATTTT.

This clone has ten or more counts. The genes are TRBV19 and TRBJ2-2; tentative D call: TRBD2 (5 bases). The CDR3 has 14 amino acids. Germline CDR1 reads LNHDA; CDR2 reads SQIVND (reference sequence). V dropped 7 bases and J dropped 4 bases, with 13 bases sitting between them. The CDR3 loop is CASMLPRGTGELFF. The DNA for the CDR3 is TGTGCCAGTATGTTACCCCGGGGCACCGGGGAGCTGTTTTTT.